This T cell receptor (beta chain) was identified in a study of T cells after yellow fever vaccination. TCRdb called the 5' RACE reads again in MiXCR, with one record for every CDR3 protein. The profile covers 450,000 to 600,000 distinct CDR3 sequences, with about 13% appearing a single time and roughly 13% taken by the ten largest. J was trimmed by 6 bases and V by 1 base; bases with no gene match: 12. There are 17 residues in the CDR3. The germline V gene encodes CDR1 MGHRA and CDR2 YSYEKL. This sample comprised PBMCs, obtained on the day of the yellow fever booster vaccination. This chain connects TRBV4-1 to TRBJ2-1; 7 bases are a match to TRBD2. The TCR originated in a young man who received the YFV17D yellow fever vaccine. The CDR3 coding sequence is TGCGCCAGCAGCCAAGGCCCTTGGGGGGAGGGCCGCAATGAGCAGTTCTTC. This codes for CASSQGPWGEGRNEQFF.